This T cell receptor (beta chain) was sequenced for a study of naive and memory T cell subsets. Both TRBC1 and TRBC2 were covered by a beta constant-region primer of two equimolar oligonucleotides. Ligated cDNA was amplified by four rounds of PCR with nested alpha and beta constant-region primers and SP2. One entry per CDR3 protein, called by TCRdb with MiXCR from the UMI-ligation and nested PCR reads. This sample has over 100,000 distinct CDR3 sequences, with roughly 36% found just once. This clonotype has a handful of counts. Cells stained for CD3, CD4, CD8, CD45RA and CD27 were sorted into four subsets. Looked up from germline, CDR1 is SGHKS and CDR2 is YYEKEE (reference sequence). There are 15 residues in the CDR3. Trimming removed 0 bases from V and 0 bases from J, with 6 bases in between.

This receptor was taken from a human donor in good health. Input material: central memory CD4+ T cells from blood. This rearrangement joins TRBV5-5 to TRBJ1-4, with unresolved D. The CDR3 region has the DNA TGTGCCAGCAGCTTGGTAGTGGCAACTAATGAAAAACTGTTTTTT. Translating gives CASSLVVATNEKLFF.